A selection of T cell receptor beta chains follows, all from one sample in a study of OX40 agonist ivuxolimab in advanced cancers. Assay used: immunoSEQ multiplex PCR; TCRdb lists only in-frame clones, some missing. The table records 60,000 to 65,000 clones, roughly 90% of them present only once. The specimen was CD4+ or CD8+ T cells sorted from blood, collected in a trial of the OX40 agonist ivuxolimab. These receptors all stem from an adult with an advanced solid tumor such as melanoma, head and neck, liver or kidney cancer. The CDR3 runs from the conserved cysteine through the conserved F or W. A D gene is named only where the DNA matches it firmly. Size is stated for part of the rows, as once, few or many counts, or as a class when the clone is expanded.

clone size	V gene	J gene	D gene	CDR3 DNA	CDR3 protein
.	TRBV21-1	TRBJ1-2	.	TGTGCCAGCAGCGAAAATAGGGAGGCAGAAGCTGGCTACACCTTC	CASSENREAEAGYTF
.	TRBV5-5	TRBJ2-2	.	TGTGCCAGCAGCCGGAGCGCTGGCAGGGAAGCCGGGGAGCTGTTTTTT	CASSRSAGREAGELFF
.	TRBV7-9	TRBJ1-4	TRBD1	TGTGCCAGCAGCTTAGCCCCACTGGGACAGGGTGAAAAACTGTTTTTT	CASSLAPLGQGEKLFF
once	TRBV5-1	TRBJ2-3	.	TGCGCCAGCAGCTTAGTTGGGGATACGCAGTATTTT	CASSLVGDTQYF
.	TRBV7-2	TRBJ2-7	.	TGTGCCAGCAGCCAAAATCCGGGTACAGCGGCGGGGGAGCAGTACTTC	CASSQNPGTAAGEQYF
.	TRBV6-6	TRBJ2-2	.	TGTGCCAGCAGGTCTAGGGGGGTTTCGGGCACCGGGGAGCTGTTTTTT	CASRSRGVSGTGELFF
once	TRBV11-2	TRBJ2-7	.	TGTGCCAGCAGCTTAGTAGTAGGGCTATTCTACGAGCAGTACTTC	CASSLVVGLFYEQYF
.	TRBV6-1	TRBJ1-4	TRBD1	TGTGCCATCACTCGGACAGGGGCAACTAATGAAAAACTGTTTTTT	CAITRTGATNEKLFF
once	TRBV6-1	TRBJ1-2	.	TGTGCCAGCAGCAACCCCCCCGGTGCCTACACCTTC	CASSNPPGAYTF
.	TRBV16	TRBJ2-7	.	TGTGCCAGCAGCCAATTGAACAGGGACTCCTACGAGCAGTACTTC	CASSQLNRDSYEQYF
.	TRBV19	TRBJ2-5	.	TGTGCCAGTAGTACCGGACGGAGACAAGAGACCCAGTACTTC	CASSTGRRQETQYF
.	TRBV7-3	TRBJ2-5	TRBD2	TGTGCCAGCAGCTCCCGGACTAGCGGATACCAAGAGACCCAGTACTTC	CASSSRTSGYQETQYF
.	TRBV6-6	TRBJ2-3	.	TGTGCCAGCAGTCCCCGGCTCAGGGGCACAGATACGCAGTATTTT	CASSPRLRGTDTQYF
.	TRBV25-1	TRBJ2-7	.	TGTGCCAGCAGTGAAAACCAATACGAGCAGTACTTC	CASSENQYEQYF
.	TRBV27	TRBJ1-1	.	TGTGCCAGCAGTCCCGCAGCCTTTAAGGGGGGAGGGTTGAACACTGAAGCTTTCTTT	CASSPAAFKGGGLNTEAFF
.	TRBV30	TRBJ1-3	.	TGTGCCTGGAGGGGCCAGCGCTCTGGAAACACCATATATTTT	CAWRGQRSGNTIYF
.	TRBV9	TRBJ1-1	.	TGTGCCAGCAGCGTAGGGGATTTGAAGGGGAACACTGAAGCTTTCTTT	CASSVGDLKGNTEAFF
.	TRBV7-3	TRBJ2-3	TRBD2	TGTGCCAGCAGCTCCCAGATTAGCGGGAGCGTTGATACGCAGTATTTT	CASSSQISGSVDTQYF
.	TRBV11-3	TRBJ1-4	.	TGTGCCAGCAGCCCCGGTCCCTTGAGAAAACTGTTTTTT	CASSPGPLRKLFF
.	TRBV5-5	TRBJ1-2	.	TGTGCCAGCAGCTTGGTGTCGGGATTTGGCTACACCTTC	CASSLVSGFGYTF
once	TRBV7-3	TRBJ2-5	.	TGTGCCAGCAGCTTAATCTCGATGGGGACCCAGTACTTC	CASSLISMGTQYF
.	TRBV18	TRBJ1-2	.	TGTGCCAGCTCACCAAGAGGGGAGGGCTATGGCTACACCTTC	CASSPRGEGYGYTF
few	TRBV6-1	TRBJ2-7	.	TGTGCCAGCAGACCCCTTATTACAGGGCCCTCCGAGCAGTACTTC	CASRPLITGPSEQYF